This is a list of T cell receptor beta chains from one sample in a study of shared clonotypes between healthy human individuals. Profiling relied on immunoSEQ multiplex PCR, and the TCRdb table lists in-frame clones only, not all of them. The table lists about 470,000 clones, roughly 77% of them singletons, with less than 15% in the top ten. Sequencing was performed on PBMCs. The receptors stem from a woman aged 40-49 years in good health. Some clones in this sample may be carry-over from other donors' samples. Each CDR3 is given with its conserved first and last residue. A D gene is named only where the DNA matches it firmly. Not every row has a clone size; where given, it reads once, few, many or a size class.

TRBD2,TRBV25-1,TRBJ2-1,.,CASSGLLAGGHNEQFF,TGTGCCAGCAGTGGTTTACTAGCGGGAGGTCACAATGAGCAGTTCTTC
.,TRBV7-3,TRBJ2-3,.,CASAIGDTQYF,TGTGCCAGCGCGATCGGAGATACGCAGTATTTT
.,TRBV5-5,TRBJ2-7,.,CASSLTDGSYEQYF,TGTGCCAGCAGCTTGACGGACGGTTCCTACGAGCAGTACTTC
TRBD2,TRBV19,TRBJ2-5,.,CASSIRLAAETQYF,TGTGCCAGTAGTATAAGACTAGCGGCAGAGACCCAGTACTTC
.,TRBV14,TRBJ1-1,few,CASSQVTGRGRTEAFF,TGTGCCAGCAGCCAAGTGACAGGTAGAGGGAGAACTGAAGCTTTCTTT
TRBD2,TRBV5-1,TRBJ2-1,.,CASSSILAGGPNEQFF,TGCGCCAGCAGCTCAATTCTAGCGGGAGGGCCTAATGAGCAGTTCTTC
.,TRBV4-1,TRBJ2-1,few,CASSLRTVQYNEQFF,TGCGCCAGCAGCCTACGTACGGTACAATACAATGAGCAGTTCTTC
TRBD1,TRBV7-7,TRBJ2-2,.,CASRGQDTGELFF,TGTGCTAGCAGGGGGCAGGACACCGGGGAGCTGTTTTTT
.,TRBV5-1,TRBJ2-7,.,CASSPLPGTLGYEQYF,TGCGCCAGCAGCCCCCTTCCGGGAACATTGGGCTACGAGCAGTACTTC
.,TRBV19,TRBJ1-1,few,CASRSGYTEAFF,TGTGCCAGTAGATCCGGTTATACTGAAGCTTTCTTT
TRBD2,TRBV9,TRBJ2-2,.,CASSVGLAGNTGELFF,TGTGCCAGCAGCGTGGGACTAGCGGGGAACACCGGGGAGCTGTTTTTT
.,TRBV11-1,TRBJ2-1,.,CASSFAYGRHNEQFF,TGTGCCAGCAGCTTTGCCTACGGCAGGCACAATGAGCAGTTCTTC
TRBD2,TRBV4-3,TRBJ2-7,.,CASSQVSSGSDEQYF,TGCGCCAGCAGCCAAGTCTCTAGCGGGAGTGACGAGCAGTACTTC
TRBD2,TRBV6-6,TRBJ2-7,.,CASSPVGGSEQYF,TGTGCCAGCTCCCCGGTCGGGGGGAGCGAGCAGTACTTC
.,TRBV2,TRBJ2-7,few,CASSQRYGRFYEQYF,TGTGCCAGCAGCCAAAGGTATGGGAGGTTCTACGAGCAGTACTTC
.,TRBV29-1,TRBJ2-1,.,CSVSGSRNEQFF,TGCAGCGTTAGTGGTTCTAGGAATGAGCAGTTCTTC
.,TRBV11-2,TRBJ2-6,.,CASSLDRNSGANVLTF,TGTGCCAGCAGTTTGGACAGAAACTCTGGGGCCAACGTCCTGACTTTC
TRBD1,TRBV15,TRBJ1-4,.,CATSRDRGLNEKLFF,TGTGCCACCAGCAGAGACAGGGGGCTTAATGAAAAACTGTTTTTT
.,TRBV4-2,TRBJ2-5,.,CASSQVRGGETQYF,TGTGCCAGCAGCCAAGTACGGGGAGGAGAGACCCAGTACTTC
TRBD1,TRBV9,TRBJ2-1,.,CASSVEGQGANEQFF,TGTGCCAGCAGCGTAGAAGGACAGGGGGCCAATGAGCAGTTCTTC
.,TRBV9,TRBJ2-1,.,CASSVTDEQFF,TGTGCCAGCAGCGTGACGGATGAGCAGTTCTTC
TRBD1,TRBV10-3,TRBJ1-2,.,CATEQGAGGYTF,TGTGCCACGGAACAGGGGGCGGGAGGCTACACCTTC
TRBD2,TRBV5-5,TRBJ2-5,.,CASRASGVETQYF,TGTGCCAGCAGGGCTAGCGGAGTAGAGACCCAGTACTTC
.,TRBV28,TRBJ1-5,few,CASSFSDWNQPQHF,TGTGCCAGCAGTTTTTCGGACTGGAATCAGCCCCAGCATTTT
TRBD2,TRBV4-2,TRBJ2-3,.,CASSPLAGGPDTQYF,TGTGCCAGCAGCCCCCTAGCGGGAGGGCCAGATACGCAGTATTTT
TRBD2,TRBV7-2,TRBJ2-1,many,CASSKSGTSGNEQFF,TGTGCCAGCAGCAAATCCGGGACTAGCGGCAATGAGCAGTTCTTC
TRBD2,TRBV18,TRBJ2-1,.,CASSAGGSYNEQFF,TGTGCCAGCTCAGCGGGGGGATCGTACAATGAGCAGTTCTTC
.,TRBV7-2,TRBJ2-5,.,CASSHGEGTETQYF,TGTGCCAGCAGCCATGGAGAGGGAACAGAGACCCAGTACTTC
.,TRBV28,TRBJ1-5,once,CASSSGQPQHF,TGTGCCAGCAGTTCTGGTCAGCCCCAGCATTTT
.,TRBV19,TRBJ1-4,.,CASSIAFATNEKLFF,TGTGCCAGTAGTATAGCCTTTGCAACTAATGAAAAACTGTTTTTT
TRBD1,TRBV27,TRBJ1-5,.,CASSPRLGQGANQPQHF,TGTGCCAGCAGCCCGAGACTTGGACAGGGGGCTAATCAGCCCCAGCATTTT
.,TRBV28,TRBJ1-4,.,CASSRGRYNEKLFF,TGTGCCAGCAGCAGGGGACGGTATAATGAAAAACTGTTTTTT
TRBD1,TRBV18,TRBJ1-2,.,CASSGGIRGPYGYTF,TGTGCCAGCTCAGGAGGGATTAGGGGGCCTTATGGCTACACCTTC
.,TRBV19,TRBJ2-5,.,CASSIRDNQETQYF,TGTGCCAGTAGTATAAGGGATAATCAAGAGACCCAGTACTTC
TRBD1,TRBV10-3,TRBJ1-1,.,CAIGTRDRGVTEAFF,TGTGCCATCGGTACCAGGGACAGGGGTGTAACTGAAGCTTTCTTT
TRBD2,TRBV28,TRBJ2-2,.,CASRASGRAYTGELFF,TGTGCCAGCAGGGCTAGCGGGAGGGCCTACACCGGGGAGCTGTTTTTT
TRBD2,TRBV30,TRBJ2-2,once,CASGASGSTNTGELFF,TGTGCTTCCGGGGCTAGCGGGAGTACGAACACCGGGGAGCTGTTTTTT
.,TRBV5-1,TRBJ1-1,few,CASSLLLRNTEAFF,TGCGCCAGCAGCTTGCTGTTAAGGAACACTGAAGCTTTCTTT
.,TRBV5-4,TRBJ2-7,once,CASSHQGGPTNYEQYF,TGTGCCAGCAGCCATCAAGGAGGCCCTACCAACTACGAGCAGTACTTC
.,TRBV19,TRBJ2-1,.,CASSIALVILSEQFF,TGTGCCAGTAGTATAGCCCTAGTCATTCTATCGGAGCAGTTCTTC
TRBD1,TRBV18,TRBJ2-7,.,CASSPSGQTYEQYF,TGTGCCAGCTCACCATCGGGACAGACCTACGAGCAGTACTTC
.,TRBV5-6,TRBJ1-1,.,CASSLAWGTEAFF,TGTGCCAGCAGCTTGGCATGGGGAACTGAAGCTTTCTTT
.,TRBV7-3,TRBJ2-5,once,CASSSRYQETQYF,TGTGCCAGCAGCTCCCGGTACCAAGAGACCCAGTACTTC
.,TRBV30,TRBJ2-7,.,CAWSPLLGYEQYF,TGTGCCTGGAGTCCACTGTTGGGGTACGAGCAGTACTTC
TRBD2,TRBV5-5,TRBJ2-1,.,CASSQGLAVYNEQFF,TGTGCCAGCAGCCAAGGACTAGCGGTATACAATGAGCAGTTCTTC